This is a list of T cell receptor beta chains from one sample in a study of blood T cell repertoires in COVID-19. Measured with immunoSEQ multiplex PCR; TCRdb has only the in-frame clones, and not every one. The data show 80,000 to 100,000 clones, around four fifths seen once. Sequenced material: peripheral blood. These receptors all stem from a human donor in a cohort sampled during active COVID-19. The CDR3 runs from the conserved cysteine through the conserved F or W. The D gene is left open where the match is weak. Expanded clones are given a class, and other clones once, few, many or no size at all.

TRBJ1-1,TRBV6-5,TRBD1,.,TGTGCCAGCAGTTCAGGGGGATTGGTAAAGGACACTGAAGCTTTCTTT,CASSSGGLVKDTEAFF
TRBJ1-6,TRBV5-8,TRBD1,.,TGTGCCAGCAGCTTCTCCGGGACAGGGGGTTCACCCCTCCACTTT,CASSFSGTGGSPLHF
TRBJ2-5,TRBV28,TRBD2,.,TGTGCCAGCAGTTCCCCCGGACTAGGGGCGGAGACCCAGTACTTC,CASSSPGLGAETQYF
TRBJ2-7,TRBV11-2,TRBD2,.,TGTGCCAGCAGCTTAGATTTGGCGGGAGGCGGCGAGCAGTACTTC,CASSLDLAGGGEQYF
TRBJ2-5,TRBV19,TRBD2,.,TGTGCCAGTAGTCGCGAATCAGCGGGAGGTGGAGAGACCCAGTACTTC,CASSRESAGGGETQYF
TRBJ1-2,TRBV5-4,TRBD1,.,TGTGCCAGCAGCTCACCAGCCCGACAGGGACGAACTATGAGCTACACCTTC,CASSSPARQGRTMSYTF
TRBJ2-7,TRBV28,.,.,TGTGCCAGCGGCACAGGGCAATACGAGCAGTACTTC,CASGTGQYEQYF
TRBJ2-3,TRBV7-9,.,.,TGTGCCAGCAGCCAAAACGCCAGGGGCGCTCATACGCAGTATTTT,CASSQNARGAHTQYF
TRBJ2-4,TRBV6-1,TRBD2,few,TGTGCCAGCAGTGAAGTTAAGCGGGGGGTAGCCAAAAACATTCAGTACTTC,CASSEVKRGVAKNIQYF
TRBJ2-3,TRBV2,TRBD1,.,TGTGCCAGCAGTGAGGGGACAGGGGGTCTTGCAGATACGCAGTATTTT,CASSEGTGGLADTQYF
TRBJ1-3,TRBV7-9,.,.,TGTGCCAGCAGCTCGTGGCGAGGTGACTCTGGAAACACCATATATTTT,CASSSWRGDSGNTIYF
TRBJ2-1,TRBV5-1,TRBD1,.,TGCGCCAGCAGTCGGACAGGTGGGAACAATGAGCAGTTCTTC,CASSRTGGNNEQFF
TRBJ2-7,TRBV6-6,TRBD2,.,TGTGCCAGCAGCGCCCCTCCGAGCGGGAGGGACGAGCAGTACTTC,CASSAPPSGRDEQYF
TRBJ1-5,TRBV19,TRBD1,.,TGTGCCAGTAGCAATCCGGGACAGGGTAATCAGCCCCAGCATTTT,CASSNPGQGNQPQHF
TRBJ1-6,TRBV30,TRBD1,.,TGTGCCTGGAGGATACAGGGGGAGAATTCACCCCTCCACTTT,CAWRIQGENSPLHF
TRBJ1-5,TRBV18,TRBD1,.,TGTGCCAGCTCACATGACAGGGGACCCAATCAGCCCCAGCATTTT,CASSHDRGPNQPQHF
TRBJ2-1,TRBV7-9,TRBD1,.,TGTGCCAGCAGCGCACAGGGGTACGAATACAATGAGCAGTTCTTC,CASSAQGYEYNEQFF
TRBJ2-7,TRBV28,.,.,TGTGCCAGCAGTTTTGAGGGGGTAGGGGAGCAGTACTTC,CASSFEGVGEQYF
TRBJ2-1,TRBV19,TRBD2,few,TGTGCCAGTAGTAGTAGCGGGAGGGCCTACAATGAGCAGTTCTTC,CASSSSGRAYNEQFF
TRBJ2-3,TRBV7-9,.,.,TGTGCCAGCAGCTTAACTCGTAGCACAGATACGCAGTATTTT,CASSLTRSTDTQYF
TRBJ1-6,TRBV18,.,.,TGTGCCAGCTCACCAGGGGCGCGGGGTGGATCACCCCTCCACTTT,CASSPGARGGSPLHF
TRBJ2-1,TRBV28,TRBD2,.,TGTGCCAGCAGTTTATTCGCAGCGGGGGGGTTAAATGAGCAGTTCTTC,CASSLFAAGGLNEQFF
TRBJ2-2,TRBV24-1,.,few,TGTGCCACCAGTGACACTACGAACACCGGGGAGCTGTTTTTT,CATSDTTNTGELFF
TRBJ1-1,TRBV11-2,TRBD1,once,TGTGCCAGCAGCACGCACAGGGGGGAGAACACTGAAGCTTTCTTT,CASSTHRGENTEAFF
TRBJ2-1,TRBV10-3,.,once,TGTGCCATCAGCGAAGGGATAGGGGGTTGGGATGAGCAGTTCTTC,CAISEGIGGWDEQFF
TRBJ1-1,TRBV28,.,.,TGTGCCAGCAGTTTCAGGACCCCCCGTGGGGTTGAGGGTCACACTGAAGCTTTCTTT,CASSFRTPRGVEGHTEAFF
TRBJ2-1,TRBV18,.,.,TGTGCCAGCTCACTCAGTTCGAATGAGCAGTTCTTC,CASSLSSNEQFF
TRBJ2-7,TRBV6-1,TRBD2,.,TGTGCCAGCAGTGAAACGGGACTAGCAACCTACGAGCAGTACTTC,CASSETGLATYEQYF
TRBJ2-1,TRBV3-1/TRBV3-2,TRBD1,once,TGTGCCAGCAGCCAGCACGACAGGGTTTCCGGTGAGCAGTTCTTC,CASSQHDRVSGEQFF
TRBJ1-2,TRBV19,TRBD1,few,TGTGCCAGTACCGAGGGGGCCAGGGGCTACACCTTC,CASTEGARGYTF
TRBJ1-2,TRBV2,TRBD1,once,TGTGCCAGCAGTAGACCAGGGGGATCGGGGGGCTACACCTTC,CASSRPGGSGGYTF
TRBJ1-1,TRBV3-1/TRBV3-2,.,.,TGTGCCAGCAGCCAAAGTGGCCGGGGGGCTTTCTTT,CASSQSGRGAFF
TRBJ1-4,TRBV18,TRBD1,.,TGTGCCAGCTCACCTGTCAACAGGGGTGTAGGTGAAAAACTGTTTTTT,CASSPVNRGVGEKLFF
TRBJ1-2,TRBV3-1/TRBV3-2,.,.,TGTGCCAGCAGCCAAGCAGGTACAGTTATTACCTTC,CASSQAGTVITF
TRBJ1-1,TRBV24-1,TRBD1,few,TGTGCCACCAGTTCGTTGGGGGGCAGGGGGCTTGGAGCTTTCTTT,CATSSLGGRGLGAFF
TRBJ2-5,TRBV19,TRBD2,.,TGTGCCAGTAGTGCCTGGGGACTAGCGGAACAAGAGACCCAGTACTTC,CASSAWGLAEQETQYF
TRBJ1-1,TRBV2,.,few,TGTGCCAGCAACGAGGGAGTGGGAGCGAACACTGAAGCTTTCTTT,CASNEGVGANTEAFF
TRBJ1-6,TRBV6-4,.,few,TGTGCCAGCAGTGACCTGGGGGCAGGATATTCACCCCTCCACTTT,CASSDLGAGYSPLHF
TRBJ1-1,TRBV3-1/TRBV3-2,.,.,TGTGCCAGCAGCCCATCGGAGGGCGGACGCACTGAAGCTTTCTTT,CASSPSEGGRTEAFF
TRBJ2-7,TRBV15,TRBD2,.,TGTGCCACCAGCAGAGATTCAGCGGGGGGCTACGAGCAGTACTTC,CATSRDSAGGYEQYF
TRBJ1-1,TRBV30,.,.,TGTGCCTGGCCGTACAGGGCGGCGAACACTGAAGCTTTCTTT,CAWPYRAANTEAFF
TRBJ1-4,TRBV28,.,few,TGTGCCAGCAGTGGCGGAATAACTAATGAAAAACTGTTTTTT,CASSGGITNEKLFF
TRBJ2-2,TRBV21-1,.,.,TGTGCCAGCAGTCCTATGGAGGACAGTGATGAGCTGTTTTTT,CASSPMEDSDELFF
TRBJ1-2,TRBV11-2,TRBD1,.,TGTGCCAGCAGTCCTACAGGGGGTGATGGCTACACCTTC,CASSPTGGDGYTF
TRBJ2-7,TRBV7-9,TRBD2,.,TGTGCCAGCAGCCCCTCGGGGAGGGGCGAGCAGTACTTC,CASSPSGRGEQYF
TRBJ2-6,TRBV6-2/TRBV6-3,.,.,TGTGCCAGCAGCAAGGAGGGCTCTGGGGCCAACGTCCTGACTTTC,CASSKEGSGANVLTF
TRBJ1-2,TRBV4-1,.,.,TGCGCCAGCAGCCAAGCACGGGTAACAGGGAGTAACTATGGCTACACCTTC,CASSQARVTGSNYGYTF
TRBJ2-1,TRBV7-9,TRBD1,once,TGTGCCAGCCGCGGACAGGGGCCCTACAATGAGCAGTTCTTC,CASRGQGPYNEQFF
TRBJ1-5,TRBV30,TRBD1,.,TGTGCCTGGAGTCGACAGGGGCCGAATCAGCCCCAGCATTTT,CAWSRQGPNQPQHF
TRBJ2-7,TRBV3-1/TRBV3-2,TRBD2,few,TGTGCCAGCAGCAATGTGGCGGGAGGGGGTTACGAGCAGTACTTC,CASSNVAGGGYEQYF
TRBJ2-1,TRBV11-2,.,few,TGTGCCAGCAGCTCGTCTAGCTTTTGGAATGAGCAGTTCTTC,CASSSSSFWNEQFF